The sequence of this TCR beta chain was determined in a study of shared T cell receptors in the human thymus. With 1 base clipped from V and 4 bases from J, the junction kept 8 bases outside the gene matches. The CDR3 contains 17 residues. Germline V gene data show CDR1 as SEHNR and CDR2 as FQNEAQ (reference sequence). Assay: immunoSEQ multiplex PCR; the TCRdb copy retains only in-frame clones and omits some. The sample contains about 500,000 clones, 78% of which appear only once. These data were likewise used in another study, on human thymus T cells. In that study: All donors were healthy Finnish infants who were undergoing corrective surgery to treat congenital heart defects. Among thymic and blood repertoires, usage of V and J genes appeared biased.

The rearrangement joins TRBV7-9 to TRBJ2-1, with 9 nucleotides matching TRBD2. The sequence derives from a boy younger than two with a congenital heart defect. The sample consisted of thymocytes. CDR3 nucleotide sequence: TGTGCCAGCAGCTTAGATTCGAGGACTAGCGTTTACAATGAGCAGTTCTTC. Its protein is CASSLDSRTSVYNEQFF.